This T cell receptor (beta chain) came from a study of T cell responses to AZD1222 COVID-19 vaccine (dated by TCRdb to the early 2020s). At the level of the whole study: Because spike-specific TCR depth and breadth did not differ between the two schedules, AZD1222 recipients who got a second dose at roughly 4 weeks were pooled with those who got a second dose at roughly 12 weeks. A total of 240 or so trial participants underwent TCR sequencing, of whom more than 200 had received two doses of AZD1222 and 26 had received two doses of the MenACWY control vaccine. Trial participants were enrolled by age into subgroups of 18-55, 56-69 and 70-plus years, and approximately 150, 30 and 60 TCR-sequenced participants, respectively, were included in these subgroups. Broad study findings and their caveats: Reportedly, close to half of the unique spike-specific TCRs recognized epitopes lying outside the regions that are mutated in the B.1.351 and B.1.1.7 variants. Spike-specific TCR breadth and depth rose significantly after two AZD1222 doses compared with day 0 and with MenACWY recipients. No day 14 peak-response samples were available, so repertoires were characterized only after the peak T cell response. In the small 56-69-year group, the increase in depth fell short of significance, most likely because of low power. Participants were mostly white British, with more females than males. The authors suggested clonal diversity may have been underestimated. Only five to seven AZD1222 recipients were SARS-CoV-2 seropositive at baseline, limiting conclusions about previously exposed vaccinees. The whole spike protein was spanned by vaccine-associated CD4 TCRs, and dominant responses were seen in regions 160-218 and 743-854.

In regard to this clone: Its antigen remains unidentified. Base qualities are not provided; no much larger clone lies one nucleotide away.

The germline V gene provides CDR1 KGHSH and CDR2 LQKENI. The CDR3 runs 13 residues from the cysteine to the phenylalanine. The sequence is cut down to CDR3 DNA, 39 bases in frame from base 1. V is pared back by 5 bases and J by 5 bases, with 12 bases lying between the germline termini. The sample's time point label, in plain terms: baseline before first vaccination. The vaccinee samples were drawn from two UK trials, COV001 and COV002, one of which was a single-blind randomized controlled phase 2/3 trial testing AZD1222 (ChAdOx1 nCoV-19) in healthy adults. Trial participant PBMC samples were collected at day 0 and day 28 after the second dose for TCRbeta chain sequencing. The CDR3 regions of human TCRbeta chains were analyzed by immunosequencing. The source study handled its data this way. Repertoire TCRs were checked for matches against a reference library of SARS-CoV-2-specific TCRs that had been generated using the MIRA antigen-specificity platform. Breadth was defined as the fraction of unique TCRs that were SARS-CoV-2-associated. Depth was defined as the fraction of total T cells that were SARS-CoV-2-associated. Using the MIRA data, every spike-specific TCR was mapped to the spike region that the TCR reacted to and assigned to either a CD4 or a CD8 class. Log10-transformed breadth and depth values were compared by one-way ANOVA with Sidak's multiple comparisons tests. TCRdb stores this immuneACCESS table with in-frame sequences only. Part of the clones is absent; in the studies checked, under half of the shortfall reflects unresolved V genes, and no reason is known for the rest. The DNA was the basis for D and trimming; V, J and clone size are from that table. The sample contains 110,000 or so clones, 85% to 90% of them found a single time. Of the sample, over 8% is held by the ten largest clones.

The sequences come from peripheral blood, collected on day 0 of AZD1222 vaccination. In this chain, TRBV18 is recombined with TRBJ1-2; possibly the D gene is TRBD1, per 5 matching bases. This receptor was identified in an adult in good health. Read as DNA, the sequence is TGTGCCAGCTCAGCGGACAAGAGTTATGGCTACACCTTC. This gives the protein CASSADKSYGYTF.